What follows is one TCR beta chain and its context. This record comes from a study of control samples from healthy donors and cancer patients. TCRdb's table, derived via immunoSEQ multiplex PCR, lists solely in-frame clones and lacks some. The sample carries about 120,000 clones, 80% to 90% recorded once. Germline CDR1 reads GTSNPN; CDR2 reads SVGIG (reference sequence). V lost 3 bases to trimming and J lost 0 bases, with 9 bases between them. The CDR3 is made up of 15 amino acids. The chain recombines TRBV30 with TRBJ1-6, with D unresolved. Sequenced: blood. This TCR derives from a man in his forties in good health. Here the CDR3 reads CAWSHGSSYNSPLHF. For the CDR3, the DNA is TGTGCCTGGAGCCATGGTAGCTCCTATAATTCACCCCTCCACTTT. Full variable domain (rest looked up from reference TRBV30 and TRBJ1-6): SQTIHQWPATLVQPVGSPLSLECTVEGTSNPNLYWYRQAAGRGLQLLFYSVGIGQISSEVPQNLSASRPQDRQFILSSKKLLLSDSGFYLCAWSHGSSYNSPLHFGNGTRLTVT.